This T cell receptor beta chain emerged from a study of PD-1 blockade in classical Hodgkin lymphoma. Findings and caveats of the study: Sources of repertoire differences remain undefined, possibly disease activity or prior therapy. Researchers reported that CD4+ TCR diversity, though not CD8+, rose significantly by C4D1.

In regard to this clone: What it binds is unknown.

The V gene's germline CDR1 is SGHDT and CDR2 YYEEEE. The CDR3 contains 16 residues. Trimming took 4 bases from V and 3 from J; bases not matched to a gene: 10. Using immunoSEQ multiplex PCR, the repertoire was profiled, and TCRdb retains in-frame clones only, with some absent. The sample consists of about 8,000 clones, around three quarters of them appearing once. Time point noted: cycle 4 day 1 (C4D1), after less than 7 weeks of nivolumab. After autologous stem cell transplantation all patients relapsed, and prior brentuximab vedotin exposure differed between cohorts. Under best response, outcomes were complete response, partial response or progressive disease.

This material consisted of peripheral blood mononuclear cells (PBMCs), taken before the fourth cycle of nivolumab. The origin of this receptor is a human donor with classical Hodgkin lymphoma. V and J are TRBV5-6 and TRBJ1-5, with TRBD1 matching 7 bases. CDR3 in amino acids: CASSQHSGTVNQPQHF. The DNA for the CDR3 is TGTGCCAGCAGCCAACACAGTGGGACAGTCAATCAGCCCCAGCATTTT.